This paragraph covers one TCR beta chain sequence. The entry originates in a study of blood T cell repertoires in COVID-19. Overall study context: PBMCs, B-cell-depleted T cells, or T cells were the source of the cDNA or gDNA that made up the material.

Study processing details: Reference gene primer amplification in the assay estimated nucleated cell counts. The method was immunoSEQ multiplex PCR; TCRdb's version includes in-frame clones alone and lacks a portion of them. V and J calls and clone size are copied from that table; D and trimming were computed from the DNA. The sample lists 130,000 to 150,000 clones; more than 70% were seen once. The material sequenced was peripheral blood. The sequence was obtained from a human donor in a cohort sampled during active COVID-19.

For the CDR3, the DNA is TGTGCCAGCAGTTCAGGGACTAGCTACGAGCAGTACTTC. It yields the protein CASSSGTSYEQYF. The chain links TRBV7-2 to TRBJ2-7; 8 positions agree with TRBD2. CDR1 is SGHTA and CDR2 is FQGNSA in the germline V gene. V shed 6 bases and J 3 bases; nucleotides not matched to a gene: 4. This CDR3 has 13 amino acids. The full variable domain, rest sourced from reference TRBV7-2 and TRBJ2-7, is GAGVSQSPSNKVTEKGKDVELRCDPISGHTALYWYRQSLGQGLEFLIYFQGNSAPDKSGLPSDRFSAERTGGSVSTLTIQRTQQEDSAVYLCASSSGTSYEQYFGPGTRLTVT.